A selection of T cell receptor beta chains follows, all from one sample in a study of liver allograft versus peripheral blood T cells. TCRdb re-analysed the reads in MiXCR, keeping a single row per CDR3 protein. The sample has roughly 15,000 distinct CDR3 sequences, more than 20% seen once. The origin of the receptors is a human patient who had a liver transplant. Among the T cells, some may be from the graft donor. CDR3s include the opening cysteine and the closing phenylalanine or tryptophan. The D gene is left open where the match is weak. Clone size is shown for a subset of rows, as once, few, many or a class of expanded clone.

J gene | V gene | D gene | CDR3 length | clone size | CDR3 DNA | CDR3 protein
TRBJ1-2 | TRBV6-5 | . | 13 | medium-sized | TGTGCCAGCAGTTACCAACAGATGGATGGCTACACCTTC | CASSYQQMDGYTF
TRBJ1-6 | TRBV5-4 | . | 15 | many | TGTGCCAGCAGCCTAGGACTTGAATTTAATTCACCCCTCCACTTT | CASSLGLEFNSPLHF
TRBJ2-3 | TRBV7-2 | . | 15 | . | TGTGCCAGCAGCTTAGCGGGGGGGCGAAGGGATACGCAGTATTTT | CASSLAGGRRDTQYF
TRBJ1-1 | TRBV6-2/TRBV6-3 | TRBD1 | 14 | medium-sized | TGTGCCAGCAGTTACGACAGGGGAAGCACTGAAGCTTTCTTT | CASSYDRGSTEAFF
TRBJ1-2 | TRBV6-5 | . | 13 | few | TGTGCCAGCAAAGGGGGAAAGAACTATGGCTACACCTTC | CASKGGKNYGYTF
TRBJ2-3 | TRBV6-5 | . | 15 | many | TGTGCCAGCAGTACCCGTCGACTACCGGTAGATACGCAGTATTTT | CASSTRRLPVDTQYF
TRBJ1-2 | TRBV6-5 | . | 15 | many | TGTGCCAGCAGTTACGGGGCAGGGGAGGGCTATGGCTACACCTTC | CASSYGAGEGYGYTF
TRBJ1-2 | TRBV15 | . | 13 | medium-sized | TGTGCCACCAGCAGAGAAAGGCGAGATGGCTACACCTTC | CATSRERRDGYTF
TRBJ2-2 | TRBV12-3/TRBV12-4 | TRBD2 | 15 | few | TGTGCCAGCAGTTTAAATAGCGGGGTGGGCGGGGAGCTGTTTTTT | CASSLNSGVGGELFF
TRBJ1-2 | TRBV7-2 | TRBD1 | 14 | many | TGTGCCAGCAGCCCCAGGGACAGAGGGCGAGGCTACACCTTC | CASSPRDRGRGYTF
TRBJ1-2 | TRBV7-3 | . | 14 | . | TGTGCCAGCAGCTTAGGGGGGGGATACTATGGCTACACCTTC | CASSLGGGYYGYTF
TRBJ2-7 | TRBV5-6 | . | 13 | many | TGTGCCAGCACCTCCGTATGGGACCACGAGCAGTACTTC | CASTSVWDHEQYF
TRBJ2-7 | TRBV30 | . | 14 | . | TGTGCCTGGAGTGTACCCCCCCAGCGGTACGAGCAGTACTTC | CAWSVPPQRYEQYF
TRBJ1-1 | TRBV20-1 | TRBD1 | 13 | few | TGCAGTGCTTTGGGACAGTTGAACACTGAAGCTTTCTTT | CSALGQLNTEAFF
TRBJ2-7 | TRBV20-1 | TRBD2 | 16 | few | TGCAGTGCTAGAGATTTCGTGACTAGCGGTTCCTACGAGCAGTACTTC | CSARDFVTSGSYEQYF
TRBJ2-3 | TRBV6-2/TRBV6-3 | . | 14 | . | TGTGCCAGCATAGGGGGGGGTGTAGCAGATACGCAGTATTTT | CASIGGGVADTQYF
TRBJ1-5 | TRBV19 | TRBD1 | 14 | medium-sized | TGTGCCAGTAGGACCGGGACAGGGGCCCAGCCCCAGCATTTT | CASRTGTGAQPQHF
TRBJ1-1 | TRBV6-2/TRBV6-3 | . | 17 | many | TGTGCCAGCAGTTTTTCCCTCGACTCGAATCAGAACACTGAAGCTTTCTTT | CASSFSLDSNQNTEAFF
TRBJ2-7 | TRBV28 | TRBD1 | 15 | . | TGTGCCAGCAGGTTCCCGGGACAGAGCTCCTACGAGCAGTACTTC | CASRFPGQSSYEQYF
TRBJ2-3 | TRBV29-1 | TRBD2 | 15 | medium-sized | TGCAGCGTTGCTCGGACTAGCGGGGGCTCCAGTACGCAGTATTTT | CSVARTSGGSSTQYF
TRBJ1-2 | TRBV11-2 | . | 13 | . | TGTGCCAGCAGCTCAACCGGGACCCATGGCTACACCTTC | CASSSTGTHGYTF
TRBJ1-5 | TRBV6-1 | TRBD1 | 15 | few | TGTGCCAGCAGAGAGAATACAGGGGGCAGGCAGCCCCAGCATTTT | CASRENTGGRQPQHF
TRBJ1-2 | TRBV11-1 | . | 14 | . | TGTGCCAGCAGCCCCGCGGGACTGAGCTATGGCTACACCTTC | CASSPAGLSYGYTF
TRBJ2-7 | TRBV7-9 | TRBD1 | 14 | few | TGTGCCAGCAGCCTCCGACAGGGGGTAGGCGAGCAGTACTTC | CASSLRQGVGEQYF
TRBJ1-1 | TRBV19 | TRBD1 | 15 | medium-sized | TGTGCCAGTACCAGTATCCGGACAGGGGGCACTGAAGCTTTCTTT | CASTSIRTGGTEAFF
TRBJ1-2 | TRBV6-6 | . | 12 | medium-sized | TGTGCCAGCACCACCGACATCTATGGCTACACCTTC | CASTTDIYGYTF
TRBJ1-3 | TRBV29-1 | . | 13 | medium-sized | TGCAGCGTTGTTAGGGACGTAGGAAACACCATATATTTT | CSVVRDVGNTIYF
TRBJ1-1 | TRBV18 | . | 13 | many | TGTGCCAGCTCACCCCGACTGAAAACTGAAGCTTTCTTT | CASSPRLKTEAFF
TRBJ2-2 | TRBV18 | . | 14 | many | TGTGCCAGCTCACCGGGCACGCACACCGGGGAGCTGTTTTTT | CASSPGTHTGELFF
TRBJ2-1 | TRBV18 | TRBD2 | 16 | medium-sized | TGTGCCAGCTCACTGCTGACTAGCGGGGGGGTCGGTGAGCAGTTCTTC | CASSLLTSGGVGEQFF
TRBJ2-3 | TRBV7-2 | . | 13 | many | TGTGCCAGCAGCTTCTTACAGGGTGATACGCAGTATTTT | CASSFLQGDTQYF
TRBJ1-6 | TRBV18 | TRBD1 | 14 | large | TGTGCCAGCTCAACTACAGGGGGCGGATCACCCCTCCACTTT | CASSTTGGGSPLHF
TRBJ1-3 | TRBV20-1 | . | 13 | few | TGCAGTGCAACCCCAGACTCTGGAAACACCATATATTTT | CSATPDSGNTIYF
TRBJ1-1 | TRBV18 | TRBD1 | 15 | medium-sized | TGTGCCAGCTCACCACCCTCCACAGGGGTGGGGGAAGCTTTCTTT | CASSPPSTGVGEAFF
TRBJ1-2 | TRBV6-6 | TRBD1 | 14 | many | TGTGCCAGCAGTCCGGGGGACAGTAACTATGGCTACACCTTC | CASSPGDSNYGYTF
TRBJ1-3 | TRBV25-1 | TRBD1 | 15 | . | TGTGCCAGCAGAACCACAGGGGGCGGTGGAAACACCATATATTTT | CASRTTGGGGNTIYF
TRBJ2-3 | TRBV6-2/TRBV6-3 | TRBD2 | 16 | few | TGTGCCAGCAGTCTTCTCGGACTAGCGGAAACAGATACGCAGTATTTT | CASSLLGLAETDTQYF